This T cell receptor beta chain appears in the sequencing data of a study of blood T cell repertoires in COVID-19. Turning to the study itself: Samples representing acute and convalescent COVID-19 were sourced from the United States, Italy and Spain. T cells, B-cell-depleted T cells, or PBMCs provided the cDNA or gDNA that served as material.

How the authors handled the data: Reference gene primer amplification gave estimated nucleated cell counts. Generated by immunoSEQ multiplex PCR, the TCRdb table keeps only in-frame clones and is missing some. From that table come the V and J calls and clone size; the DNA was used to work out D and trimming. The top ten hold under 20% of the sample, which has under 100,000 clones, just under 85% seen once. The CDR3 runs 17 residues. V shed 2 bases and J shed 0 bases, with 11 bases lying between them. Germline loops: CDR1 MNHEY, CDR2 SVGEGT. This chain links TRBV6-2 or TRBV6-3 with TRBJ1-6; D is ambiguous. Sequenced: peripheral blood. This clonotype was sampled from a man older than 75 with active or convalescent COVID-19. The CDR3 loop is CASSYEGSSSYNSPLHF. The CDR3 DNA follows: TGTGCCAGCAGTTACGAGGGATCGAGCTCCTATAATTCACCCCTCCACTTT.